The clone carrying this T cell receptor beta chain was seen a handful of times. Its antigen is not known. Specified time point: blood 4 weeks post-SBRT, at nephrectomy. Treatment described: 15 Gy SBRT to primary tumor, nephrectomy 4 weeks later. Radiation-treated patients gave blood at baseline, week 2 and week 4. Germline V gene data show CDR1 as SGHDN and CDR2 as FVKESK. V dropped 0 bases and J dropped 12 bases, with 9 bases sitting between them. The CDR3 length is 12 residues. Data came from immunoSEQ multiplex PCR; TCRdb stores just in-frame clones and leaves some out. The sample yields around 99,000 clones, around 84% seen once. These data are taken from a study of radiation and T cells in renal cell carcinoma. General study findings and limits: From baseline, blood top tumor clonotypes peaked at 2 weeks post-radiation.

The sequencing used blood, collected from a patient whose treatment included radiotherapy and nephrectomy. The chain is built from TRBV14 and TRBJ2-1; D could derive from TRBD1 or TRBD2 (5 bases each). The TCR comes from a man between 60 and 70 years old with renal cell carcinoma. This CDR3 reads CASSQDRGRQFF. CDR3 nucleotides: TGTGCCAGCAGCCAAGATCGGGGACGGCAGTTCTTC.